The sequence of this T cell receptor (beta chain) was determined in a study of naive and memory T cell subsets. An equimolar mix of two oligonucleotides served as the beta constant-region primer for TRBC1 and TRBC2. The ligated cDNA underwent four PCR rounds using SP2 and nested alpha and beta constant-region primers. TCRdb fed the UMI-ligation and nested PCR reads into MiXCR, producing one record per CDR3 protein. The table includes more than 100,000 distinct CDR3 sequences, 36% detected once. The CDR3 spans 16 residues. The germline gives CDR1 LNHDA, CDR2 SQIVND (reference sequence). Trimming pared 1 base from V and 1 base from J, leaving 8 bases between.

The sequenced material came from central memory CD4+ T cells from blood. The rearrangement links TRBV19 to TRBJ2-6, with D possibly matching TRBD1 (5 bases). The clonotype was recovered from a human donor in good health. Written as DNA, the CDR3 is TGTGCCAGTAGTATAGGGGGCCGTTCTGGGGCCAACGTCCTGACTTTC. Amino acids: CASSIGGRSGANVLTF. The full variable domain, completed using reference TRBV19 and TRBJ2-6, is DGGITQSPKYLFRKEGQNVTLSCEQNLNHDAMYWYRQDPGQGLRLIYYSQIVNDFQKGDIAEGYSVSREKKESFPLTVTSAQKNPTAFYLCASSIGGRSGANVLTFGAGSRLTVL.